This T cell receptor (beta chain) stems from a study of T cells expressing NK-cell markers. For the study at large: Source material for TCR beta repertoires consisted of sorted CD3+CD56+NKG2C+, CD3+CD56+NKG2C- and CD3+CD56-NKG2C+ T cells. With respect to HCMV, most of the eight sequenced donors were seropositive, and one was seronegative.

CDR3 size: 16 residues. The germline V gene encodes CDR1 SGHRS and CDR2 YFSETQ. No DNA is given; TCRdb re-called the 5' RACE reads and lists each CDR3 protein once. Recorded for this sample: 150,000 or so distinct CDR3 sequences. The chain recombines TRBV5-1 with TRBJ1-3. This sequence originates from a woman aged 18 to 75 in good health. Specimen: blood T cells: a sorted CD56 or NKG2C T cell subset, CD4+ or CD8+ T cells, or bulk PBMC T cells (not recorded which). The CDR3 sequence is CASSTTPGPIGNTIYF.